These 10 T cell receptor beta chains were all obtained from the same sample, sequenced in a study of cytomegalovirus exposure and HLA in healthy donors. PCR employed 60 Vbeta and 13 Jbeta primers. Profiled with immunoSEQ multiplex PCR; TCRdb holds only in-frame clones, not every one. Among 110,000 to 150,000 clones listed, more than 60% were seen once. The sequenced sample was PBMCs. These receptors were taken from a woman between 45 and 60 years old in good health and CMV-seropositive.

This sequence joins TRBV18 and TRBJ2-7, with 10 bases matching TRBD1. The V segment lost 3 bases and the J segment 7 bases; nucleotides outside the gene matches: 9. Germline lookup yields CDR1 KGHSH and CDR2 LQKENI. The CDR3 consists of 15 residues. Written as DNA, the CDR3 is TGTGCCAGCTCACCGGGGGACAGGGGATTTTGGGAGCAGTACTTC. This sequence encodes CASSPGDRGFWEQYF.

V usage is TRBV7-2 and J usage is TRBJ2-7; 9 nucleotides agree with TRBD1. This CDR3 is 15 amino acids long. Germline trimming cut 6 bases from V and 5 bases from J; bases unmatched to any gene: 11. The germline V gene encodes CDR1 SGHTA and CDR2 FQGNSA. The DNA for the CDR3 is TGTGCCAGCAGTGTAGAATCGGACAGGGGACACGAGCAGTACTTC. Amino acids: CASSVESDRGHEQYF.

This sequence joins TRBV6-1 and TRBJ1-2; D is possibly TRBD1 (6 bases). Trimming took off 10 bases at V and 6 bases at J, with 12 bases between the two ends. This CDR3 comprises 11 residues. Per the germline V gene, CDR1 is MNHNS and CDR2 is SASEGT. CDR3 in amino acids: CAISGTHGYTF. The CDR3 DNA follows: TGTGCCATCTCCGGGACACATGGCTACACCTTC.

The table lists this clone with a count of one. The V gene is TRBV5-1, the J gene TRBJ1-1; the D gene is possibly TRBD1 (5 bases). This CDR3 region has 15 residues. The germline CDR1 and CDR2 sequences are SGHRS and YFSETQ. The V gene lost 0 bases and the J gene lost 3 bases, with 12 bases spanning the gap. For the CDR3, the DNA is TGCGCCAGCAGCTTGGAACCCAGGGAGGACACTGAAGCTTTCTTT. Protein: CASSLEPREDTEAFF.

The genes are TRBV6-1 and TRBJ1-3; TRBD1 is a possible D gene (5 bases). Germline CDR1 is MNHNS and CDR2 is SASEGT. Trimming took 6 bases from V and 1 from J, leaving 10 bases between them. This CDR3 is built from 14 residues. DNA for the CDR3: TGTGCCAGCAGGGAGCAGGGTTCTGGAAACACCATATATTTT. Translated, it gives CASREQGSGNTIYF.

The DNA for the CDR3 is TGTGCCAGTAGTACCCTTCCGACAGGGGGTACGAACACTGAAGCTTTCTTT. The encoded protein is CASSTLPTGGTNTEAFF. The rearrangement uses TRBV19 and TRBJ1-1; 9 bases map to TRBD1. V gave up 4 bases and J gave up 1 base; unmatched junction bases: 10. The CDR3 sequence is 17 residues long. Germline V gene data show CDR1 as LNHDA and CDR2 as SQIVND (reference sequence).

The V and J genes are TRBV4-3 and TRBJ2-7, with D uncertain. CDR1 is LGHNA and CDR2 is YSLEER in the germline V gene. This CDR3 has 13 residues. Deletions cut 1 base from V and 3 bases from J, with 7 bases between. In nucleotides, the CDR3 is TGCGCCAGCAGCCAAGGCCCGGGCTACGAGCAGTACTTC. Encoded protein: CASSQGPGYEQYF.

This clone has just one count. J is TRBJ1-1 and V is TRBV14, with D tentatively TRBD1 (6 bases). The CDR3 sequence is 16 residues long. Germline lookup yields CDR1 SGHDN and CDR2 FVKESK. Trimming took 0 bases from V and 5 from J, leaving 16 bases between them. In DNA, the CDR3 is TGTGCCAGCAGCCAAGATTGGCAGGGGAGTAGGACTGAAGCTTTCTTT. Translation: CASSQDWQGSRTEAFF.

This chain connects TRBV2 to TRBJ1-2; maybe TRBD1 (6 bases). The CDR3 has 14 amino acids. Trimming pared 4 bases from V and 4 bases from J, leaving 13 bases between. Germline V CDR1 and CDR2: SNHLY, FYNNEI. The CDR3 sequence is CASSGRQVIYGYTF. The CDR3, as DNA: TGTGCCAGCAGTGGTAGACAGGTGATCTATGGCTACACCTTC.

This rearrangement joins TRBV5-1 to TRBJ1-1; D is perhaps TRBD1 (5 bases). Germline CDR1 is SGHRS and CDR2 is YFSETQ. This CDR3 has 14 residues. The V end lost 4 bases, the J end lost 5 bases, and 15 bases lay between the germline ends. CDR3 DNA sequence: TGCGCCAGCAGCCCGGACACCTGGGGTACTGAAGCTTTCTTT. This gives the protein CASSPDTWGTEAFF.